The T cell receptor beta chain under discussion was sequenced for a study of cytomegalovirus exposure and HLA in healthy donors. Study observations and caveats: Researchers counted 164 TCR beta chains as cytomegalovirus-associated. According to an earlier analysis, most TCR beta V segments yielded productive rearrangements about 87% or about 30% of the time. Researchers had no immune exposure information except CMV serostatus available. In a later analysis, compared with equally common non-associated chains, HLA-associated beta chains were more expanded.

CDR3 length equals 18 residues. V was pared by 4 bases and J by 0 bases, with 16 bases between. CDR1 and CDR2 (germline): LNHDA, SQIVND (reference sequence). PCR used 60 Vbeta primers and 13 Jbeta primers. Sequenced by immunoSEQ multiplex PCR; TCRdb stores in-frame clones only, minus some. The data contain 120,000 to 150,000 clones, 60% to 80% of them seen just once; the ten biggest clones take up 4.5% to 6%. About this clone: Antigen unknown.

The TCR sequence derives from a male donor in good health and CMV-seronegative. The chain carries TRBV19 and TRBJ2-6; D is perhaps TRBD2 (6 bases). Sample: PBMCs. CDR3 sequence (DNA): TGTGCCAGTAGTAAATTGGAGGGATGGTCCTCTGGGGCCAACGTCCTGACTTTC. Its translation: CASSKLEGWSSGANVLTF. The full variable domain, completed using reference TRBV19 and TRBJ2-6, is DGGITQSPKYLFRKEGQNVTLSCEQNLNHDAMYWYRQDPGQGLRLIYYSQIVNDFQKGDIAEGYSVSREKKESFPLTVTSAQKNPTAFYLCASSKLEGWSSGANVLTFGAGSRLTVL.